A selection of T cell receptor beta chains follows, all from one sample in a study of OX40 agonist ivuxolimab in advanced cancers. Some clones are missing from TCRdb's copy, which holds only in-frame ones; the method was immunoSEQ multiplex PCR. Of more than 50,000 clones listed, around 88% are singletons. Sequencing was performed on CD4+ or CD8+ T cells sorted from blood, taken in a trial of the OX40 agonist ivuxolimab. The source of these receptors is an adult with an advanced solid tumor such as melanoma, head and neck, liver or kidney cancer. Each CDR3 is given with its conserved first and last residue. D genes are given only for firm matches. The size field is filled for only some rows; it gives once, few, many or a size class.

j_gene: TRBJ2-3
d_gene: TRBD2
v_gene: TRBV7-8
abundance: NA
CDR3nt: TGTGCCAGCAGCCAAGGGACTAGCAGGTCCACCGGTACGCAGTATTTT
CDR3aa: CASSQGTSRSTGTQYF

j_gene: TRBJ1-4
d_gene: TRBD1
v_gene: TRBV18
abundance: NA
CDR3nt: TGTGCCAGCTCACCACGACAGGGGAGTGATGAAAAACTGTTTTTT
CDR3aa: CASSPRQGSDEKLFF

j_gene: TRBJ2-2
d_gene: NA
v_gene: TRBV6-6
abundance: NA
CDR3nt: TGTGCCAGCAGTTACTCAGGCAGATCGAACACCGGGGAGCTGTTTTTT
CDR3aa: CASSYSGRSNTGELFF

j_gene: TRBJ1-2
d_gene: NA
v_gene: TRBV9
abundance: NA
CDR3nt: TGTGCCAGCAGCGTAGATGGAGGGTGGATGAACTATGGCTACACCTTC
CDR3aa: CASSVDGGWMNYGYTF

j_gene: TRBJ2-2
d_gene: NA
v_gene: TRBV7-6
abundance: NA
CDR3nt: TGTGCCAGCATCGCCCAGGGGAACACCGGGGAGCTGTTTTTT
CDR3aa: CASIAQGNTGELFF

j_gene: TRBJ2-5
d_gene: NA
v_gene: TRBV6-5
abundance: NA
CDR3nt: TGTGCCAGCGTATACCAAGAGACCCAGTACTTC
CDR3aa: CASVYQETQYF

j_gene: TRBJ2-5
d_gene: NA
v_gene: TRBV19
abundance: NA
CDR3nt: TGTGCCAGTAGTCTCGGGACGGAAGAGACCCAGTACTTC
CDR3aa: CASSLGTEETQYF

j_gene: TRBJ1-3
d_gene: NA
v_gene: TRBV30
abundance: NA
CDR3nt: TGTGCCTGGAGTGTACCGGGAAACACCATATATTTT
CDR3aa: CAWSVPGNTIYF

j_gene: TRBJ1-1
d_gene: NA
v_gene: TRBV30
abundance: NA
CDR3nt: TGTGCCTGGAGTGTGACGCCCGAAGCTTTCTTT
CDR3aa: CAWSVTPEAFF

j_gene: TRBJ1-5
d_gene: TRBD1
v_gene: TRBV6-1
abundance: once
CDR3nt: TGTGCCAGCAGCTATGACAGGGACCGCAATCAGCCCCAGCATTTT
CDR3aa: CASSYDRDRNQPQHF

j_gene: TRBJ1-2
d_gene: TRBD1
v_gene: TRBV6-1
abundance: NA
CDR3nt: TGTGCCAGCAGTGAAGTGACAGGGAGTGGCTACACCTTC
CDR3aa: CASSEVTGSGYTF

j_gene: TRBJ1-5
d_gene: TRBD1
v_gene: TRBV28
abundance: NA
CDR3nt: TGTGCCAGCTCCCTCGGGGACAGGGTACATAGCAATCAGCCCCAGCATTTT
CDR3aa: CASSLGDRVHSNQPQHF

j_gene: TRBJ2-1
d_gene: NA
v_gene: TRBV7-9
abundance: NA
CDR3nt: TGTGCCAGCAGCTTAGGTGTTGTGGACAATGAGCAGTTCTTC
CDR3aa: CASSLGVVDNEQFF

j_gene: TRBJ2-2
d_gene: TRBD1
v_gene: TRBV29-1
abundance: NA
CDR3nt: TGCAGCGCCCGACAGGGGGCGGACACCGGGGAGCTGTTTTTT
CDR3aa: CSARQGADTGELFF

j_gene: TRBJ1-5
d_gene: NA
v_gene: TRBV6-1
abundance: NA
CDR3nt: TGTGCCAGCAGTACCCTTTGGGGGGATCAGCCCCAGCATTTT
CDR3aa: CASSTLWGDQPQHF

j_gene: TRBJ2-7
d_gene: TRBD1
v_gene: TRBV9
abundance: NA
CDR3nt: TGTGCCAGCAGCGTGACGGGACAGACCTACGAGCAGTACTTC
CDR3aa: CASSVTGQTYEQYF

j_gene: TRBJ2-3
d_gene: TRBD2
v_gene: TRBV6-4
abundance: NA
CDR3nt: TGTGCCAGCAGTGAAACTAGCGGGGGGACCACAGATACGCAGTATTTT
CDR3aa: CASSETSGGTTDTQYF

j_gene: TRBJ1-2
d_gene: NA
v_gene: TRBV7-9
abundance: NA
CDR3nt: TGTGCCAGCAGCCCCGGGCCTTATGGCTACACCTTC
CDR3aa: CASSPGPYGYTF

j_gene: TRBJ1-5
d_gene: NA
v_gene: TRBV19
abundance: NA
CDR3nt: TGTGCCAGTAGTACCTCCGGGAGGAATACCCAGCCCCAGCATTTT
CDR3aa: CASSTSGRNTQPQHF

j_gene: TRBJ2-5
d_gene: NA
v_gene: TRBV7-2
abundance: NA
CDR3nt: TGTGCCAGCAGCTTAGATGGGCCTCAGGGTTCGAGGGAGACCCAGTACTTC
CDR3aa: CASSLDGPQGSRETQYF

j_gene: TRBJ1-2
d_gene: TRBD1
v_gene: TRBV2
abundance: NA
CDR3nt: TGTGCCACGGGACAGGGGGAAGGCTACACCTTC
CDR3aa: CATGQGEGYTF

j_gene: TRBJ2-4
d_gene: TRBD1
v_gene: TRBV6-6
abundance: NA
CDR3nt: TGTGCCAGCAGTAAACAGGGGGGCACAAACATTCAGTACTTC
CDR3aa: CASSKQGGTNIQYF

j_gene: TRBJ1-2
d_gene: TRBD1
v_gene: TRBV19
abundance: NA
CDR3nt: TGTGCCAGTAGACAGGGGGCTGGCTACACCTTC
CDR3aa: CASRQGAGYTF

j_gene: TRBJ1-4
d_gene: NA
v_gene: TRBV7-8
abundance: once
CDR3nt: TGTGCCAGCAGCTTAACCCAAACAACTAATGAAAAACTGTTTTTT
CDR3aa: CASSLTQTTNEKLFF

j_gene: TRBJ1-6
d_gene: NA
v_gene: TRBV30
abundance: NA
CDR3nt: TGTGCCTGGAGTGTCCGCCGTCCAGGGGCGAATTCACCCCTCCACTTT
CDR3aa: CAWSVRRPGANSPLHF

j_gene: TRBJ1-5
d_gene: TRBD1
v_gene: TRBV6-1
abundance: NA
CDR3nt: TGTGCCAGCACTGACAGGGGGGGAAGCAATCAGCCCCAGCATTTT
CDR3aa: CASTDRGGSNQPQHF

j_gene: TRBJ1-6
d_gene: NA
v_gene: TRBV19
abundance: once
CDR3nt: TGTGCCAGTAGTTCCAGGGAACGTAATTCACCCCTCCACTTT
CDR3aa: CASSSRERNSPLHF

j_gene: TRBJ2-7
d_gene: NA
v_gene: TRBV2
abundance: NA
CDR3nt: TGTGCCAGCATGCGGGACAGCCCTCGCGAGCAGTACTTC
CDR3aa: CASMRDSPREQYF

j_gene: TRBJ1-2
d_gene: TRBD1
v_gene: TRBV7-3
abundance: NA
CDR3nt: TGTGCCAGCAGCAAAGACAGGGCTAACTATGGCTACACCTTC
CDR3aa: CASSKDRANYGYTF

j_gene: TRBJ2-5
d_gene: NA
v_gene: TRBV5-1
abundance: NA
CDR3nt: TGCGCCAGCAGCTTGTTACCCCCACAAGAGACCCAGTACTTC
CDR3aa: CASSLLPPQETQYF

j_gene: TRBJ2-7
d_gene: NA
v_gene: TRBV6-5
abundance: NA
CDR3nt: TGTGCCAGCAGTCCGACAGGTTATCCAGACGAAGAGCAGTACTTC
CDR3aa: CASSPTGYPDEEQYF

j_gene: TRBJ2-3
d_gene: TRBD2
v_gene: TRBV6-1
abundance: NA
CDR3nt: TGTGCCAGCTTCCGGCGGGAGACAGATACGCAGTATTTT
CDR3aa: CASFRRETDTQYF

j_gene: TRBJ2-2
d_gene: NA
v_gene: TRBV9
abundance: NA
CDR3nt: TGTGCCAGCAGCGTAAGGGGGGAGACCGGGGAGCTGTTTTTT
CDR3aa: CASSVRGETGELFF

j_gene: TRBJ1-5
d_gene: TRBD1
v_gene: TRBV5-8
abundance: NA
CDR3nt: TGTGCCAGCAGCTTGTCTTATCCGGGACAGGGTTATCAGCCCCAGCATTTT
CDR3aa: CASSLSYPGQGYQPQHF

j_gene: TRBJ2-7
d_gene: TRBD1
v_gene: TRBV28
abundance: few
CDR3nt: TGTGCCAGCAGTTCCCTCCCGGGACAGGGGTTATACGAGCAGTACTTC
CDR3aa: CASSSLPGQGLYEQYF

j_gene: TRBJ1-6
d_gene: NA
v_gene: TRBV11-3
abundance: NA
CDR3nt: TGTGCCAGCAGCGCACCCCACGGGAGCTATAATTCACCCCTCCACTTT
CDR3aa: CASSAPHGSYNSPLHF

j_gene: TRBJ2-2
d_gene: TRBD1
v_gene: TRBV6-5
abundance: NA
CDR3nt: TGTGCCAGCAGTCCCCAGGGGGCTGGCACCGGGGAGCTGTTTTTT
CDR3aa: CASSPQGAGTGELFF

j_gene: TRBJ2-1
d_gene: TRBD2
v_gene: TRBV27
abundance: NA
CDR3nt: TGTGCCAGCAGCAGACTAGCGGGGGGGTCGGATGAGCAGTTCTTC
CDR3aa: CASSRLAGGSDEQFF

j_gene: TRBJ2-1
d_gene: TRBD2
v_gene: TRBV5-6
abundance: NA
CDR3nt: TGTGCCAGCAGCTTGGGGGTCCCTAGCGGGGGACAGCAGTTCTTC
CDR3aa: CASSLGVPSGGQQFF

j_gene: TRBJ1-4
d_gene: NA
v_gene: TRBV28
abundance: NA
CDR3nt: TGTGCCAGCAGCCCACAGGGCCTTGGGGAAAAACTGTTTTTT
CDR3aa: CASSPQGLGEKLFF

j_gene: TRBJ2-1
d_gene: TRBD2
v_gene: TRBV6-5
abundance: once
CDR3nt: TGTGCCAGCAGCCATACTAGCGGGGGGGCCAGTGAGCAGTTCTTC
CDR3aa: CASSHTSGGASEQFF

j_gene: TRBJ2-7
d_gene: NA
v_gene: TRBV6-1
abundance: NA
CDR3nt: TGTGCCGCGGCTTGGCCAGAGTACTCCTACGAGCAGTACTTC
CDR3aa: CAAAWPEYSYEQYF

j_gene: TRBJ1-5
d_gene: TRBD1
v_gene: TRBV27
abundance: once
CDR3nt: TGTGCCAGCAGTTTAAAAGCAGGGGGCCTAAGCAATCAGCCCCAGCATTTT
CDR3aa: CASSLKAGGLSNQPQHF

j_gene: TRBJ1-6
d_gene: NA
v_gene: TRBV18
abundance: NA
CDR3nt: TGTGCCAGCTCACCACGGGGTAAAAGGAATTCACCCCTCCACTTT
CDR3aa: CASSPRGKRNSPLHF

j_gene: TRBJ1-3
d_gene: NA
v_gene: TRBV6-1
abundance: NA
CDR3nt: TGTGCCAGCAGTGAGTTAGCCCCAAACACCATATATTTT
CDR3aa: CASSELAPNTIYF

j_gene: TRBJ1-5
d_gene: NA
v_gene: TRBV5-1
abundance: NA
CDR3nt: TGCGCCAGCAGCTTACTGTCAGATCAGCCCCAGCATTTT
CDR3aa: CASSLLSDQPQHF

j_gene: TRBJ1-1
d_gene: NA
v_gene: TRBV5-1
abundance: once
CDR3nt: TGCGCCAGCAGCTTGTTAAGGCAGGGGTTGAACACTGAAGCTTTCTTT
CDR3aa: CASSLLRQGLNTEAFF

j_gene: TRBJ2-1
d_gene: NA
v_gene: TRBV7-3
abundance: NA
CDR3nt: TGTGCCAGCGGACTCCAGAGGGACAATGAGCAGTTCTTC
CDR3aa: CASGLQRDNEQFF

j_gene: TRBJ2-3
d_gene: TRBD1
v_gene: TRBV5-4
abundance: NA
CDR3nt: TGTGCCAGCAGCGAGCGAGGGGGCGTGGATACGCAGTATTTT
CDR3aa: CASSERGGVDTQYF

j_gene: TRBJ2-3
d_gene: TRBD2
v_gene: TRBV5-1
abundance: NA
CDR3nt: TGCGCCAGCAGCTTGGGGCTAGCGGGGGCCCTGGCAGATACGCAGTATTTT
CDR3aa: CASSLGLAGALADTQYF

j_gene: TRBJ2-1
d_gene: NA
v_gene: TRBV6-6
abundance: NA
CDR3nt: TGTGCCAGCAGTCACGGACAGAGGGGGGAGCAGTTCTTC
CDR3aa: CASSHGQRGEQFF

j_gene: TRBJ1-1
d_gene: NA
v_gene: TRBV6-5
abundance: NA
CDR3nt: TGTGCCAGCAGTGACCCCACTGAAGCTTTCTTT
CDR3aa: CASSDPTEAFF

j_gene: TRBJ2-3
d_gene: NA
v_gene: TRBV7-2
abundance: once
CDR3nt: TGTGCCAGCAGCCCCCAGGGAGGGGGAACGCAGTATTTT
CDR3aa: CASSPQGGGTQYF